These 10 T cell receptor beta chains came from one sample sequenced in a study of blood T cell repertoires in COVID-19. Sequencing used immunoSEQ multiplex PCR; TCRdb keeps in-frame clones, though not all of them. The sample lists fewer than 250,000 clones, 83% seen once, with approximately 7% in the top ten. The sequenced material came from peripheral blood. Every receptor here comes from a woman in her forties or fifties with acute or convalescent COVID-19.

J is TRBJ1-1 and V is TRBV11-3, with 8 bases identical to TRBD1. The germline CDR1 and CDR2 sequences are SGHNT and YENEEA. CDR3 length: 17 amino acids. The J segment lost 3 bases and the V segment lost 7 bases, leaving 16 bases of the junction unmatched. The CDR3 DNA is TGTGCCAGCAAGACCGGGACAGGACTCCGTTTGGACACTGAAGCTTTCTTT. Protein sequence: CASKTGTGLRLDTEAFF.

As to this clone: The identical CDR3 is also encoded by other nucleotide sequences in the sample. The rearrangement uses TRBV19 and TRBJ1-5; 7 bases map to TRBD1. There are 14 residues in the CDR3. From germline, CDR1 is LNHDA and CDR2 SQIVND (reference sequence). V gave up 6 bases and J gave up 2 bases; unmatched junction bases: 4. The CDR3 coding sequence is TGTGCCAGTAGGCTCGGGACAGGCAATCAGCCCCAGCATTTT. Its protein is CASRLGTGNQPQHF.

The V and J genes are TRBV28 and TRBJ2-7, with 9 nucleotides matching TRBD2. The ends lost 3 bases at V and 2 bases at J; junction bases unmatched: 5. The CDR3 has 15 amino acids. Germline CDR1 and CDR2: MDHEN and SYDVKM. In DNA, the CDR3 is TGTGCCAGCAGTTTCTTTAGCGGGGGAACCTACGAGCAGTACTTC. This sequence encodes CASSFFSGGTYEQYF.

This rearrangement joins TRBV27 to TRBJ2-3, with TRBD1 identical over 7 bases. Germline V gene data show CDR1 as MNHEY and CDR2 as SMNVEV (reference sequence). V gave up 6 bases and J gave up 3 bases; unmatched junction bases: 6. The CDR3 is 14 residues long. The CDR3 DNA is TGTGCCAGCAGGATAAACAGGGGAACAGATACGCAGTATTTT. It translates to CASRINRGTDTQYF.

The chain carries TRBV23-1 and TRBJ1-5, with a tentative D call TRBD1 (5 bases). TRBV23-1 is known as an ORF, though its function is uncertain. V was clipped by 3 bases and J by 7 bases, with 7 bases between them. The CDR3 extends over 12 amino acids. CDR3 coding DNA: TGCGCCAGCAGTCAGGGGGGGCAGCCCCAGCATTTT. It codes for CASSQGGQPQHF.

The chain links TRBV3-1 (or the pseudogene TRBV3-2) to TRBJ1-1, with a weak D call TRBD1 (6 bases). This CDR3 spans 13 amino acids. Trimming pared 4 bases from V and 8 bases from J, leaving 14 bases between. Germline-derived CDR1 and CDR2 are LGHDT and YNNKEL (reference sequence). The CDR3 sequence: CASSPRLTGEAFF. The CDR3 DNA sequence: TGTGCCAGCAGCCCTCGGTTGACAGGAGAAGCTTTCTTT.

V and J are TRBV19 and TRBJ2-2; D not resolved. Germline V gene lookup returns CDR1 LNHDA and CDR2 SQIVND (reference sequence). The germline V and J ends were trimmed by 3 bases and 1 base, with 6 bases remaining between them. CDR3 length: 14 residues. The CDR3 loop is CASSISGNTGELFF. The DNA for the CDR3 is TGTGCCAGTAGTATCTCCGGGAACACCGGGGAGCTGTTTTTT.

The V gene is TRBV6-6, the J gene TRBJ2-7; TRBD2 aligns across 10 bases. The germline gives CDR1 MNHNY, CDR2 SVGAGI (reference sequence). J gave up 4 bases and V 2 bases, and 2 bases lay outside the gene matches. The CDR3 runs 14 residues. CDR3 sequence reads: CASSYPTSGYEQYF. The CDR3 DNA sequence: TGTGCCAGCAGTTACCCGACTAGCGGGTACGAGCAGTACTTC.

J is TRBJ1-1 and V is TRBV5-4, with D possibly being TRBD1 (6 bases). Per germline, CDR1 SGHNT and CDR2 YYREEE (reference sequence). Trimming removed 2 bases at V and 5 bases at J, with 10 bases between. The CDR3 length is 13 residues. As DNA, the CDR3 is TGTGCCAGCAGCTTTTGGCAGGGGACTGAAGCTTTCTTT. Encoded protein: CASSFWQGTEAFF. The full variable domain, completed using reference TRBV5-4 and TRBJ1-1, is ETGVTQSPTHLIKTRGQQVTLRCSSQSGHNTVSWYQQALGQGPQFIFQYYREEENGRGNFPPRFSGLQFPNYSSELNVNALELDDSALYLCASSFWQGTEAFFGQGTRLTVV.

The gene calls are TRBV9 and TRBJ1-5; 7 bases map to TRBD1. Unmatched junction bases numbered 7, after V lost 0 bases and J lost 7 bases. CDR3 length: 15 residues. Germline values: CDR1 SGDLS, CDR2 YYNGEE. The CDR3 reads CASSVGQGTNQPQHF. The CDR3 DNA reads TGTGCCAGCAGCGTAGGACAGGGAACCAACCAGCCCCAGCATTTT.